These T cell receptor beta chains were read from a single sample in a study of T cells in Graves' hyperthyroidism and ophthalmopathy. In TCRdb, the multiplex PCR reads were re-called with MiXCR into one record per CDR3 protein. The sample includes hundreds of thousands of distinct CDR3 sequences, approximately 25% of them seen just once. Sequencing was done on a sample of blood. The receptors stem from a woman aged 25 to 45 with Graves' ophthalmopathy. Both conserved end residues are part of each CDR3. D genes are given only for firm matches. Clone size, where shown, is once, few, many, or a class for clones that have expanded.

j_call clone_size v_call d_call cdr3_aa
TRBJ2-7 many TRBV6-5 - CASSYDFSYEQYF
TRBJ2-5 many TRBV20-1 TRBD2 CSASWGGKKETQYF
TRBJ2-4 many TRBV6-1 TRBD2 CASSEALAGGSSGYIKYF
TRBJ1-5 many TRBV19 TRBD1 CASSIVRTGGAVGQPQHF
TRBJ1-5 many TRBV12-3/TRBV12-4 - CASASDSNQPQHF
TRBJ1-5 many TRBV15 - CATSSISGQPQHF
TRBJ2-7 - TRBV10-3 TRBD2 CATSSGREFYEQYF
TRBJ1-1 many TRBV11-1 TRBD1 CASSLGQVLTAEAFF
TRBJ1-1 many TRBV6-1 - CASGDRSGDTEAFF
TRBJ2-7 many TRBV6-5 - CASSYQGQYDEQYF
TRBJ2-7 many TRBV20-1 TRBD2 CSARLFTSGTYEQYF
TRBJ1-2 - TRBV6-1 - CASSTSGAYGYTF
TRBJ1-2 many TRBV7-4 - CASSEAGNGYTF
TRBJ1-2 many TRBV13 TRBD1 CASSRSSTGHYGYTF
TRBJ1-2 few TRBV5-1 TRBD1 CASSLKGQEPSSYGYTF
TRBJ2-7 many TRBV7-2 TRBD1 CASSLVSPGGDEQYF
TRBJ1-5 many TRBV19 - CASSIELVGGPLGQPQHF
TRBJ2-2 many TRBV6-5 - CASSYSILAGRTGELFF
TRBJ2-2 - TRBV9 - CASSVGGTQNTGELFF
TRBJ1-2 once TRBV20-1 - CSAMNGFNYGYTF
TRBJ1-5 - TRBV12-3/TRBV12-4 - CASSPGASNQPQHF
TRBJ1-2 many TRBV4-1 - CASSQDSGGGIGYTF
TRBJ1-1 many TRBV24-1 - CATSDNAPDTEAFF
TRBJ1-5 many TRBV28 - CASSRGTPYSNQPQHF
TRBJ1-5 many TRBV6-2/TRBV6-3 - CASSYSTFGDQPQHF
TRBJ1-1 many TRBV27 - CASSLKGLNTEAFF
TRBJ1-2 many TRBV19 - CASSPREGANYGYTF
TRBJ2-2 many TRBV12-3/TRBV12-4 - CASTPPDRNALPGELFF
TRBJ1-1 - TRBV27 - CASSLSSHAGLATEAFF
TRBJ1-1 - TRBV4-1 - CASSQFSRMLNTEAFF
TRBJ2-2 few TRBV4-3 TRBD1 CASSQTGGSGELFF
TRBJ2-7 - TRBV30 TRBD1 CAWRGDRVSLYEQYF
TRBJ2-7 - TRBV6-1 TRBD1 CASIVDRVVAYEQYF
TRBJ1-5 - TRBV28 - CASSLSEPGHLQHF
TRBJ1-2 many TRBV4-2 TRBD1 CASSQDPGTGEGGYTF
TRBJ1-5 - TRBV7-8 - CASSLPGAHPQHF
TRBJ2-5 - TRBV6-1 - CASTPQGRQETQYF
TRBJ2-6 - TRBV4-3 - CASSQDPGGGANVLTF
TRBJ2-7 many TRBV20-1 TRBD2 CSATLAGGRAYEQYF
TRBJ1-6 many TRBV27 TRBD1 CASSQTGGYSPLHF
TRBJ1-3 many TRBV25-1 - CASMGGHGNTIYF
TRBJ1-1 many TRBV7-8 - CASSLGVGSTEAFF